This T cell receptor (beta chain) appears in the sequencing data of a study of shared clonotypes between healthy human individuals. Study in general: Two female and a few male donors aged 18 to 49 were enrolled.

The repertoire was sequenced with immunoSEQ multiplex PCR; TCRdb's copy has only in-frame clones and lacks some. This sample yields approximately 320,000 clones, of which around 72% are seen a single time; about 9.4% belongs to the top ten. Only one count was recorded for this clone. The V end lost 5 bases, the J end lost 2 bases, and 13 bases lay between the germline ends. The CDR3 extends over 14 amino acids. The germline V gene encodes CDR1 SGHDT and CDR2 YYEEEE. Specimen: memory CD4+ T cells sorted from blood. Subset in this sample: CD45RA-negative fraction. The receptor was isolated from a man aged 25-45 years in good health. The chain recombines TRBV5-6 with TRBJ1-1; TRBD1 might be the D (5 bases). This CDR3 is CASSLPGQNTEAFF. The CDR3 DNA follows: TGTGCCAGCAGTCTCCCAGGACAAAACACTGAAGCTTTCTTT.